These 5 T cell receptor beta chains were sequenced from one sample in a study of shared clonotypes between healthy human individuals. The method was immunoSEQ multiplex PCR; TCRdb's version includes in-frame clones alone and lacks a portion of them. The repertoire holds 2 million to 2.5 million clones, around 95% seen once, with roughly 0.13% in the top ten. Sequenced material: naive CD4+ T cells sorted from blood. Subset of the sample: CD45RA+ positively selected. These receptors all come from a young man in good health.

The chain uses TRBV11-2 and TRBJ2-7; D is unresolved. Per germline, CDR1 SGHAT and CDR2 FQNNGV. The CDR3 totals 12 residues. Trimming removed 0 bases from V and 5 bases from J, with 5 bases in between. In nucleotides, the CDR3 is TGTGCCAGCAGCTTAGATAGGAACGAGCAGTACTTC. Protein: CASSLDRNEQYF.

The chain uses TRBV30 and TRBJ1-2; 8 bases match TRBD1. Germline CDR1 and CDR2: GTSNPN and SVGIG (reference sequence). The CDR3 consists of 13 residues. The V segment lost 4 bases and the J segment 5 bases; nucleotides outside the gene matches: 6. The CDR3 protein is CAWNLNRGYGYTF. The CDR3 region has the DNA TGTGCCTGGAATCTAAACAGGGGGTATGGCTACACCTTC.

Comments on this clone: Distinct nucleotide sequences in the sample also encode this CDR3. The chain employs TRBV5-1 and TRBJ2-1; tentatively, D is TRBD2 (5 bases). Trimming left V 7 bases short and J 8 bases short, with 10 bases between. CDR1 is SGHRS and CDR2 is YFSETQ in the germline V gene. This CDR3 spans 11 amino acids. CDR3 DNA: TGCGCCAGCCGCGAGGGCGATGAGCAGTTCTTC. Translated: CASREGDEQFF.

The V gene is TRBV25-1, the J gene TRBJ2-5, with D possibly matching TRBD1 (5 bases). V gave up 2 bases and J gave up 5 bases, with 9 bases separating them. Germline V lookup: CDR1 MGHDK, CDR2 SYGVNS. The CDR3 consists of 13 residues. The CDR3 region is CASSEAGRETQYF. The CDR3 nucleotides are TGTGCCAGCAGTGAAGCAGGGCGGGAGACCCAGTACTTC.

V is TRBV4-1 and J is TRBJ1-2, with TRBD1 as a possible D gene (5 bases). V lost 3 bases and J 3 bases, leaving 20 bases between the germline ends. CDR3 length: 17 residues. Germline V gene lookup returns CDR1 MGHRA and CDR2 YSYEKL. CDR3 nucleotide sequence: TGCGCCAGCAGCCATGACCTTACAGGTTCCACCGACTATGGCTACACCTTC. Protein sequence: CASSHDLTGSTDYGYTF.